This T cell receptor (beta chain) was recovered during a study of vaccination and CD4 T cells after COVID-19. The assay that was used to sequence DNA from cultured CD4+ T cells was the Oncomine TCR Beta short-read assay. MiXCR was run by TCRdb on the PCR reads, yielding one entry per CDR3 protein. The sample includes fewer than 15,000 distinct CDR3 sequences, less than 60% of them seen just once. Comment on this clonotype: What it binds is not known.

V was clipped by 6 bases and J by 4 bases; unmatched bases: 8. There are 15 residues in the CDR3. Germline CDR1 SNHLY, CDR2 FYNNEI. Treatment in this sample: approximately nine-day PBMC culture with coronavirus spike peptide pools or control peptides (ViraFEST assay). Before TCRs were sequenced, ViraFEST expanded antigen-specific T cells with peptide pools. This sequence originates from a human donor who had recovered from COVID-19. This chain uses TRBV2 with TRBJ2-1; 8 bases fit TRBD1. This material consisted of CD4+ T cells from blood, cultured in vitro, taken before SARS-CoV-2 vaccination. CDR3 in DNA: TGTGCCAGCAGGGGCCGGGACAGGAGTTACAATGAGCAGTTCTTC. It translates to CASRGRDRSYNEQFF.